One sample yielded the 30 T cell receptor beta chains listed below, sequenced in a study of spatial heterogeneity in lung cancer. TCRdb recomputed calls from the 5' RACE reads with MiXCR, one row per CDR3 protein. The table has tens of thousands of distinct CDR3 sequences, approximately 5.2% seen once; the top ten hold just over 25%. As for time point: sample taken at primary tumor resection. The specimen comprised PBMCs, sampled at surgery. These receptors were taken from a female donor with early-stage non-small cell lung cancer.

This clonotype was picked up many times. The CDR3: CASSQSPRQVGGGYTF. DNA of the CDR3: TGTGCCAGCAGCCAATCCCCCAGACAGGTCGGGGGCGGCTACACCTTC. The gene calls are TRBV3-1 and TRBJ1-2; a possible D gene is TRBD1 (6 bases). Looked up from germline, CDR1 is LGHDT and CDR2 is YNNKEL (reference sequence). Trimming removed 2 bases at V and 8 bases at J, with 21 bases between. The CDR3 has 16 amino acids.

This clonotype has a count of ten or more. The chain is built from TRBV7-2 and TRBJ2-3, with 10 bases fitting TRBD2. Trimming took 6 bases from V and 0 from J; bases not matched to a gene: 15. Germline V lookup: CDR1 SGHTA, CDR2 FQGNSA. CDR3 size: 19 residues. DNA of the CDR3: TGTGCCAGCAGTCGCCTCCCGATGAGCGGGGGGGCTAGCACAGATACGCAGTATTTT. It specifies CASSRLPMSGGASTDTQYF.

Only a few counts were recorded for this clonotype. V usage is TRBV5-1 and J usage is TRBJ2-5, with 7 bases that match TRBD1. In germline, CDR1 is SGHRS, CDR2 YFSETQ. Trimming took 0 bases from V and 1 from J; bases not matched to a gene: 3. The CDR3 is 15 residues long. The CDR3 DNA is TGCGCCAGCAGCTTGGGGCCAGGGGGCCAAGAGACCCAGTACTTC. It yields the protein CASSLGPGGQETQYF.

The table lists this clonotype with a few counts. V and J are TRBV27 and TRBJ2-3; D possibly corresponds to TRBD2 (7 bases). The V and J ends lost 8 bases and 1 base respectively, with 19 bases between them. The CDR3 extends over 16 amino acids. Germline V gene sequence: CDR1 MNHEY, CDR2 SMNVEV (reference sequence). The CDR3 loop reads CASLSLGRGGTDTQYF. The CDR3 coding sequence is TGTGCCAGCCTCTCCCTGGGGAGGGGGGGCACAGATACGCAGTATTTT.

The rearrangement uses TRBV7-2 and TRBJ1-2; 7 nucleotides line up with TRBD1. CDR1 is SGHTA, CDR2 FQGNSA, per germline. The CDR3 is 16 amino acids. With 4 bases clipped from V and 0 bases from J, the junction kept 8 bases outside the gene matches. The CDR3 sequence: CASSSFRDSTNYGYTF. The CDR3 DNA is TGTGCCAGCAGCTCCTTCCGGGACAGTACTAACTATGGCTACACCTTC.

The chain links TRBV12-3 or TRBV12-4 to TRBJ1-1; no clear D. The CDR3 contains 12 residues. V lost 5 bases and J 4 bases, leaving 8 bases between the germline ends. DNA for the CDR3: TGTGCCAGCAGTACAGCTTCCACTGAAGCTTTCTTT. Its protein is CASSTASTEAFF.

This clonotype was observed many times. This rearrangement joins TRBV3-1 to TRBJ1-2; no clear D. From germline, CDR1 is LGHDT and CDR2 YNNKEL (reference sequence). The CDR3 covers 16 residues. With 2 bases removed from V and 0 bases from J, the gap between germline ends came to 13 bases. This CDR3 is CASSQTDDPANYGYTF. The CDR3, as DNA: TGTGCCAGCAGCCAAACTGACGACCCAGCTAACTATGGCTACACCTTC.

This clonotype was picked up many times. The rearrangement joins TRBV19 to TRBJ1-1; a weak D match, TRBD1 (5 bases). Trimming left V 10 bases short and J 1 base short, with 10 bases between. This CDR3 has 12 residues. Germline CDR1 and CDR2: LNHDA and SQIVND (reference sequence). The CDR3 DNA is TGTGCCACCAGGGACGGGAACACTGAAGCTTTCTTT. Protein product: CATRDGNTEAFF.

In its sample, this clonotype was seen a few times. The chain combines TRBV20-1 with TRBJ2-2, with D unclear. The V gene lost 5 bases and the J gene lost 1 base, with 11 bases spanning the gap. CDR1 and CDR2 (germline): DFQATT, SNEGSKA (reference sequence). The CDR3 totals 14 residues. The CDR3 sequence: CSALSYLNTGELFF. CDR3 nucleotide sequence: TGCAGTGCTCTCTCGTACCTGAACACCGGGGAGCTGTTTTTT.

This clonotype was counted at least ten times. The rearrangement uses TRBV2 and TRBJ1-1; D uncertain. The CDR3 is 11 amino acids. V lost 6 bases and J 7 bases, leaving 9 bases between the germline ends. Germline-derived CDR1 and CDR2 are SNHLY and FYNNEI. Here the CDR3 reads CASSGGIEAFF. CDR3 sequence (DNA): TGTGCCAGCAGCGGCGGGATTGAAGCTTTCTTT.

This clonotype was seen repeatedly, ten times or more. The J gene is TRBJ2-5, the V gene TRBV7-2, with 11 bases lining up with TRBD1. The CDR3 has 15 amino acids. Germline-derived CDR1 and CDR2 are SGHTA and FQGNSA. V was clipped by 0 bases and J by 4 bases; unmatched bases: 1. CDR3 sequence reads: CASSLAGTGGETQYF. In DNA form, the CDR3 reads TGTGCCAGCAGCTTAGCAGGGACAGGGGGAGAGACCCAGTACTTC.

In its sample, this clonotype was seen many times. The DNA of the CDR3 is TGCAGCGTTGATCTAGCGGGGAACCAAGAGACCCAGTACTTC. Protein sequence: CSVDLAGNQETQYF. V usage is TRBV29-1 and J usage is TRBJ2-5; TRBD2 matches 9 bases. Germline lookup yields CDR1 SQVTM and CDR2 ANQGSEA. The CDR3 is 14 amino acids. The ends lost 3 bases at V and 0 bases at J; junction bases unmatched: 2.

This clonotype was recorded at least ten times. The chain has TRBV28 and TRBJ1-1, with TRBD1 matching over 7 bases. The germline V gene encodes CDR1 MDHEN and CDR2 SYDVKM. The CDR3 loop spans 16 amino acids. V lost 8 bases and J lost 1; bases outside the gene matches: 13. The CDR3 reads CASFPGSGQANTEAFF. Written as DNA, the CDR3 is TGTGCCAGCTTCCCCGGAAGTGGACAGGCGAACACTGAAGCTTTCTTT.

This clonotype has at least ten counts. CDR3 protein: CATARRENYGYTF. The CDR3, as DNA: TGTGCCACAGCAAGACGGGAGAACTATGGCTACACCTTC. The chain links TRBV24-1 to TRBJ1-2; D not resolved. V was cut by 10 bases and J by 2 bases, with 13 bases left in between. Germline V gene sequence: CDR1 KGHDR, CDR2 SFDVKD. The CDR3 loop spans 13 amino acids.

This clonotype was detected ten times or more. The CDR3 reads CARLGGTGGNQPQHF. Here the CDR3 DNA reads TGTGCCAGGCTTGGGGGGACAGGGGGCAATCAGCCCCAGCATTTT. The chain links TRBV19 to TRBJ1-5; 10 bases are a match to TRBD1. From germline, CDR1 is LNHDA and CDR2 SQIVND (reference sequence). The CDR3 runs to 15 residues. J gave up 2 bases and V 9 bases, and 7 bases lay outside the gene matches.

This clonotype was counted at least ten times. CDR3 in DNA: TGCGCCAGCAGCTTGTCAAGGGGCCTGCTCTATGGCTACACCTTC. Its translation: CASSLSRGLLYGYTF. J is TRBJ1-2 and V is TRBV5-1; tentative D call: TRBD1 (5 bases). This CDR3 has 15 residues. The germline V gene has CDR1 SGHRS and CDR2 YFSETQ. V lost 1 base and J lost 4, with 14 bases in between.

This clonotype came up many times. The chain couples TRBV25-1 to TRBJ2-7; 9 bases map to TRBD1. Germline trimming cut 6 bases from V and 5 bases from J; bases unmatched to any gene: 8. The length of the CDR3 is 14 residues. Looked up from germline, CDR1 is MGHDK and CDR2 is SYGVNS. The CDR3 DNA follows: TGTGCCAGCAGCGAACAGGGGGCGCGGGACGAGCAGTACTTC. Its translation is CASSEQGARDEQYF.

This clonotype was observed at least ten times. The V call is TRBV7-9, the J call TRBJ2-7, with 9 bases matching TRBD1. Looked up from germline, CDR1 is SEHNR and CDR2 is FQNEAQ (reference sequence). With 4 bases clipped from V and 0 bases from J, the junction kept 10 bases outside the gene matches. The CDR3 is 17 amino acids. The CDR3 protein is CASSSPGTGNSSYEQYF. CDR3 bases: TGTGCCAGCAGCTCCCCCGGGACAGGGAATAGCTCCTACGAGCAGTACTTC.

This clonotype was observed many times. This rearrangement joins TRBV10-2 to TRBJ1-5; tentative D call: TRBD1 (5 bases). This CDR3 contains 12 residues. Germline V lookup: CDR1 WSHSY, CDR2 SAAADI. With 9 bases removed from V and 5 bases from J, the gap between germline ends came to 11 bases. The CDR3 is CASGGPDQPQHF. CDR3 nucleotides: TGCGCCAGTGGGGGACCGGATCAGCCCCAGCATTTT.

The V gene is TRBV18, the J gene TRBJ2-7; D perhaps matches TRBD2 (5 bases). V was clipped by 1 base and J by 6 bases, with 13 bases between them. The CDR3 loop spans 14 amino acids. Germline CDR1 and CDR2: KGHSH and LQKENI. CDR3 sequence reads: CASSPREWTGEQYF. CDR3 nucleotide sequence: TGTGCCAGCTCACCACGGGAGTGGACGGGCGAGCAGTACTTC.

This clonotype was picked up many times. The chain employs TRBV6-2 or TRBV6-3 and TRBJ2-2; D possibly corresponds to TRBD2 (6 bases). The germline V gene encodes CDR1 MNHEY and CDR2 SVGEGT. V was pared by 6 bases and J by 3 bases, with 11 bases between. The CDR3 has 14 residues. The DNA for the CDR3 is TGTGCCAGCAGGGGGCCGGGGGACACCGGGGAGCTGTTTTTT. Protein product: CASRGPGDTGELFF.

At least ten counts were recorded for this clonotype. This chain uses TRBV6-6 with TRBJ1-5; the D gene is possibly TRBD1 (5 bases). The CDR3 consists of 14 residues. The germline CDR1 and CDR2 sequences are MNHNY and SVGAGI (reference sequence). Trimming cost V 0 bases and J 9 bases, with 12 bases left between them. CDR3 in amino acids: CASSYSEQDLPQHF. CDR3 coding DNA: TGTGCCAGCAGTTACTCGGAACAGGATTTGCCCCAGCATTTT.

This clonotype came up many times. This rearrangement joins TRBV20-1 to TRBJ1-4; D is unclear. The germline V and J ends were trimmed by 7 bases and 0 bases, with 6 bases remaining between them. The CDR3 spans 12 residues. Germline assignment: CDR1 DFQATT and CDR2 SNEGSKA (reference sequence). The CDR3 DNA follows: TGCAGTGTAGGTTCAACTAATGAAAAACTGTTTTTT. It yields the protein CSVGSTNEKLFF.

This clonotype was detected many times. For the CDR3, the DNA is TGCAGTGCTAGACCATCAATTCTGGGTGAGCAGTTCTTC. It translates to CSARPSILGEQFF. This chain links TRBV20-1 with TRBJ2-1; D uncertain. The V gene lost 2 bases and the J gene lost 9 bases, with 14 bases spanning the gap. This CDR3 is 13 amino acids long. CDR1 DFQATT and CDR2 SNEGSKA come from the germline V gene (reference sequence).

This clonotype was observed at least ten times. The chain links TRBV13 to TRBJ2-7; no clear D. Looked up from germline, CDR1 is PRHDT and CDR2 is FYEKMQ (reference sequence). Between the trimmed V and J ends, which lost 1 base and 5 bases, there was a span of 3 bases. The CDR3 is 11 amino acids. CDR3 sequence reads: CASSLVNEQYF. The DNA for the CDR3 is TGTGCCAGCAGCTTAGTCAACGAGCAGTACTTC. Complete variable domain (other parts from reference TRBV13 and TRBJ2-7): AAGVIQSPRHLIKEKRETATLKCYPIPRHDTVYWYQQGPGQDPQFLISFYEKMQSDKGSIPDRFSAQQFSDYHSELNMSSLELGDSALYFCASSLVNEQYFGPGTRLTVT.

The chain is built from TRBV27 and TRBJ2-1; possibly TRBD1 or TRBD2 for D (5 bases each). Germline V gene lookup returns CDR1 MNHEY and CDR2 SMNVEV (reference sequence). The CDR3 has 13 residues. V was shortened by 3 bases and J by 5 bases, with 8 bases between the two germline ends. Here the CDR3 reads CASSFGTDNEQFF. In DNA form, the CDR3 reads TGTGCCAGCAGTTTTGGGACGGACAATGAGCAGTTCTTC.

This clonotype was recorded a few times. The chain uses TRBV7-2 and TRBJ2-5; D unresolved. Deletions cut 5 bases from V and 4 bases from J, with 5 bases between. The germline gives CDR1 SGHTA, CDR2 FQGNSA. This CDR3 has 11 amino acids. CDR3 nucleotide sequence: TGTGCCAGCAGCGTAGTAGAGACCCAGTACTTC. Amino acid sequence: CASSVVETQYF.

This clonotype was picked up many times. The CDR3 DNA is TGTGCCAGCAGAGCCTATGGCTACACCTTC. This encodes CASRAYGYTF. The chain recombines TRBV12-3 or TRBV12-4 with TRBJ1-2; D not certain. V dropped 6 bases and J dropped 4 bases, with 3 bases sitting between them. CDR3 length equals 10 residues.

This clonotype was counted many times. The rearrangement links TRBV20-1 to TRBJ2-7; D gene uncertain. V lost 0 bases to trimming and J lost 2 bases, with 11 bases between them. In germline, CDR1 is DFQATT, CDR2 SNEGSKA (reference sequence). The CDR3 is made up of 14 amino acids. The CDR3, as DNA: TGCAGTGCTAGAGATCGTCCGAAAACCTACGAGCAGTACTTC. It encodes CSARDRPKTYEQYF.

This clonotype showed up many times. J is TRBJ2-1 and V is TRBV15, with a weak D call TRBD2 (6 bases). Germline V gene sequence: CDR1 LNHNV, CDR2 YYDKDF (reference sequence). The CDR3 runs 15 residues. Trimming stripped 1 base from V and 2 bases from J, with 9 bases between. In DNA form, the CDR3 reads TGTGCCACCAGCAGAGGGGGAGGCCCCTACAATGAGCAGTTCTTC. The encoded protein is CATSRGGGPYNEQFF.